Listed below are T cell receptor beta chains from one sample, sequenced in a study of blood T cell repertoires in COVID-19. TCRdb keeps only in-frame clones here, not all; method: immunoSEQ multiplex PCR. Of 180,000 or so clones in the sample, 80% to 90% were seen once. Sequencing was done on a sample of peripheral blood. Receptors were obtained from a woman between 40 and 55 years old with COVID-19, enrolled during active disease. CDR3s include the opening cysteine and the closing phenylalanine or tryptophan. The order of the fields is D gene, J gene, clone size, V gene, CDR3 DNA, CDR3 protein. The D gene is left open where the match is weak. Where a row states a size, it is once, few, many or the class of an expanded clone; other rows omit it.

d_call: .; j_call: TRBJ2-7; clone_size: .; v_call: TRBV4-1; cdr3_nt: TGCGCCAGCAGCCAAGATGGCAGTGTATCCTACGAGCAGTACTTC; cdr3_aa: CASSQDGSVSYEQYF
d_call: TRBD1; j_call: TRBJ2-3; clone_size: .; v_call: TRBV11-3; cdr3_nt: TGTGCCAGCAAGGGCAGGGGGCGACGGGGTACGCAGTATTTT; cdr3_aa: CASKGRGRRGTQYF
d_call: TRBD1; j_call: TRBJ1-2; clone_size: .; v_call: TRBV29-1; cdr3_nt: TGCAGCGTCAGGGACAGGGACATATTGGGCTACACCTTC; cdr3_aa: CSVRDRDILGYTF
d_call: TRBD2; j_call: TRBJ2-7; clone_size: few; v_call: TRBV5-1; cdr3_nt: TGCGCCAGCAGCTTCGCGGGAGATTCCTACGAGCAGTACTTC; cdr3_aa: CASSFAGDSYEQYF
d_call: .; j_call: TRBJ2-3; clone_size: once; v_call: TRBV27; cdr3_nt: TGTGCCAGCAGTTCCCTCGGGAGCGGCACAGATACGCAGTATTTT; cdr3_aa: CASSSLGSGTDTQYF
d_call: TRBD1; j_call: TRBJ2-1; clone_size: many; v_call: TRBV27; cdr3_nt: TGTGCCAGCAGTTTGGACAGGCCTTACAATGAGCAGTTCTTC; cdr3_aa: CASSLDRPYNEQFF
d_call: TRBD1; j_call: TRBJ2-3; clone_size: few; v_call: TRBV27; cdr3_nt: TGTGCCAGCAGGATGGACAGGGGTAGCACAGATACGCAGTATTTT; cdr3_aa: CASRMDRGSTDTQYF
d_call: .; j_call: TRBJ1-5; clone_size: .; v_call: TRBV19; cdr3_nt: TGTGCCAGTAACCAAGTACCAGGGATTTGGGATCAGCCCCAGCATTTT; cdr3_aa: CASNQVPGIWDQPQHF
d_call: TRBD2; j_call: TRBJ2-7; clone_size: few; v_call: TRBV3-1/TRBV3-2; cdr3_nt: TGTGCCAGCAGCCTTAGATCTGGGGGGACTAGCGGACCCTACGAGCAGTACTTC; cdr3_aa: CASSLRSGGTSGPYEQYF
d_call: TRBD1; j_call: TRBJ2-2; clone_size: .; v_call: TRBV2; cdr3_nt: TGTGCCAGCAGGGCAGGGGGCGAATCCGGGGAGCTGTTTTTT; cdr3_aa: CASRAGGESGELFF
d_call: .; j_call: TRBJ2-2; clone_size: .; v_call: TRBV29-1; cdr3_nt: TGCAGCGTTCCAGGGCCACTCACCGGGGAGCTGTTTTTT; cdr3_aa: CSVPGPLTGELFF
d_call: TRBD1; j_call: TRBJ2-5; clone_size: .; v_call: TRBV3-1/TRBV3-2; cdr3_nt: TGTGCCAGCAGCCAGCAGGGGGTCGATGAGACCCAGTACTTC; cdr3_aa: CASSQQGVDETQYF
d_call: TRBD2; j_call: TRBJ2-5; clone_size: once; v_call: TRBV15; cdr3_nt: TGTGCCACCAGCAGCGGACTAGCGGGGAGGGAGACCCAGTACTTC; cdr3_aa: CATSSGLAGRETQYF
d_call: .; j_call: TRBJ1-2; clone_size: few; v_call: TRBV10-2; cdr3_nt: TGCGCCAGCTCTATCGGTTCTGACTATGGCTACACCTTC; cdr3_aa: CASSIGSDYGYTF
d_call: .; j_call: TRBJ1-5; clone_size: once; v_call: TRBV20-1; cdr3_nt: TGCAGTGCTAGTGCAGGTCAGAAACCCCAGCATTTT; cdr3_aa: CSASAGQKPQHF
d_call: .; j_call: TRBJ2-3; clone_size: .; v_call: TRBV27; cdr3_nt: TGTGCCACCGCCTCGCTAGTTTTCCGTACGCAGTATTTT; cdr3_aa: CATASLVFRTQYF
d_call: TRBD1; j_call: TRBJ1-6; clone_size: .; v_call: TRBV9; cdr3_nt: TGTGCCAGCAGCCCACGGACAGGGGGGCAAAATTCACCCCTCCACTTT; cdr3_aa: CASSPRTGGQNSPLHF
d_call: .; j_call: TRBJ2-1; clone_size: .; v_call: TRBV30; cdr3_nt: TGTGCCTGGAGTTCTCGGAGGGCCTCCCCCTACAATGAGCAGTTCTTC; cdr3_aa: CAWSSRRASPYNEQFF
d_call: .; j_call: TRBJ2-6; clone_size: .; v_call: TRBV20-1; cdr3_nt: TGCAGTGCTAGTAGCAGGACTGGGGCCAACGTCCTGACTTTC; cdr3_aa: CSASSRTGANVLTF
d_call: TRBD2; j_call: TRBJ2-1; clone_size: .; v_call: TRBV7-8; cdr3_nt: TGTGCCAGCAGCGAACTAGCGGGGGGGCGTTATGAGCAGTTCTTC; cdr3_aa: CASSELAGGRYEQFF
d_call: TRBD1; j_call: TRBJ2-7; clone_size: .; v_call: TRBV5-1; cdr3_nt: TGCGCCAGCAGCTTGCGGGGACAGGGGCAATACGAGCAGTACTTC; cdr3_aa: CASSLRGQGQYEQYF
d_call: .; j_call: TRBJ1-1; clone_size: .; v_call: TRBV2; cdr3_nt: TGTGCCACAAGGGTCGGGGAGGCCACTGAAGCTTTCTTT; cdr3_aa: CATRVGEATEAFF
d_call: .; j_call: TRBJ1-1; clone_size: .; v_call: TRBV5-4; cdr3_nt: TGTGCCAGCAGCCGTCCGGATCACAGGAGAGCTTTCTTT; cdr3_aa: CASSRPDHRRAFF
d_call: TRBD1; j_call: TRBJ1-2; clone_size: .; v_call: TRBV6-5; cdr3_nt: TGTGCCAGCAAAAGGACAGGGGGCTATGGCTACACCTTC; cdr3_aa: CASKRTGGYGYTF
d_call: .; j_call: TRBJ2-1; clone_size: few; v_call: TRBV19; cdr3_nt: TGTGCCAGTAGCCGTTCCCCCCCGGGAAATGAGCAGTTCTTC; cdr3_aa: CASSRSPPGNEQFF
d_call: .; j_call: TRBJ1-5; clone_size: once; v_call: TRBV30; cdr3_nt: TGTGCCTGGAGTCCCACTCTGGGGCGGGGGGTGTCAGCCCAGCATTTT; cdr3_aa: CAWSPTLGRGVSAQHF
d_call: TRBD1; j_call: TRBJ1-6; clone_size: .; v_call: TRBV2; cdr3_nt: TGTGCCAGCAACGTACAGGGGTATCGTTCACCCCTCCACTTT; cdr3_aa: CASNVQGYRSPLHF
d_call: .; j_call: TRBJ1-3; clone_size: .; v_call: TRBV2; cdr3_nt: TGTGCCAGCAGTATTGTGGCCTCTGGAAACACCATATATTTT; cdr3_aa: CASSIVASGNTIYF
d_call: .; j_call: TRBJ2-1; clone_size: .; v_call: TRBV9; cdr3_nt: TGTGCCAGCAGCGCGGGACTTTACGGTGAGCAGTTCTTC; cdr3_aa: CASSAGLYGEQFF
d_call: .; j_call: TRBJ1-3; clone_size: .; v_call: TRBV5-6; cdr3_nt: TGTGCCAGCAGCTTGGGTTGGGGCGGAAACACCATATATTTT; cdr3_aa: CASSLGWGGNTIYF
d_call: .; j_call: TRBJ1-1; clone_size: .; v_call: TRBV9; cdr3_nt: TGTGCCAGCAGCGTAGGGGGCCGACTTAACACTGAAGCTTTCTTT; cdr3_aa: CASSVGGRLNTEAFF
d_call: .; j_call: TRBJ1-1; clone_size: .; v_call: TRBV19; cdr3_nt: TGTGCCAGTGAGGGATGGGGTGAAATGACTGAAGCTTTCTTT; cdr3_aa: CASEGWGEMTEAFF
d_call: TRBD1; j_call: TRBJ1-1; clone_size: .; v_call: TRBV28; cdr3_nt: TGTGCCAGCAGTTACAGGGGGGTCGAAGCTTTCTTT; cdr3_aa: CASSYRGVEAFF
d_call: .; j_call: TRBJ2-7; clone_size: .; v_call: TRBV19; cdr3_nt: TGTGCCAGTAGTATAGTTGGGGGGAAGACCTACGAGCAGTACTTC; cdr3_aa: CASSIVGGKTYEQYF